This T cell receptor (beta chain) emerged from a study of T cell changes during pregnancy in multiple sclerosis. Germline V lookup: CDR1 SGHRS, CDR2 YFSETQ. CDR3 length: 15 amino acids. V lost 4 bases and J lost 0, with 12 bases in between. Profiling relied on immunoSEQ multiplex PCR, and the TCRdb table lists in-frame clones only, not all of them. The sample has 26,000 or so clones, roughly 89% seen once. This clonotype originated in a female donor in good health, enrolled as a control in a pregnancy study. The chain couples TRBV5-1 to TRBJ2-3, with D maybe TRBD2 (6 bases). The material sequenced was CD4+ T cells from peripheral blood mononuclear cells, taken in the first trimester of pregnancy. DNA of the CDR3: TGCGCCAGCAGCGGAGACGGGACTAGCACAGATACGCAGTATTTT. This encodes CASSGDGTSTDTQYF.